These T cell receptor beta chains were read from a single sample in a study of T cells in Graves' hyperthyroidism and ophthalmopathy. TCRdb reprocessed the multiplex PCR reads via MiXCR and lists one record per CDR3 protein. The profile covers under 700,000 distinct CDR3 sequences, with roughly 50% appearing a single time and just over 8% taken by the ten largest. The sample comprised peripheral blood or thyroid tissue (not recorded which). The receptors were sampled from a woman between 18 and 29 years old with Graves' hyperthyroidism. CDR3s include the opening cysteine and the closing phenylalanine or tryptophan. A D gene is named only where the DNA matches it firmly. Expanded clones are given a class, and other clones once, few, many or no size at all.

length | J | size | V | D | CDR3 | DNA
12 | TRBJ2-3 | once | TRBV2 | . | CGSRIVLDTQYF | TGTGGCAGCAGGATAGTCTTAGATACGCAGTATTTT
14 | TRBJ1-1 | many | TRBV10-3 | . | CAISVAVWNTEAFF | TGTGCCATCAGTGTGGCAGTGTGGAACACTGAAGCTTTCTTT
13 | TRBJ1-1 | . | TRBV20-1 | . | CSARQGSYTEAFF | TGCAGTGCTAGACAGGGGTCGTACACTGAAGCTTTCTTT
13 | TRBJ1-3 | few | TRBV20-1 | . | CSANRDPGGTIYF | TGCAGTGCTAACCGGGACCCGGGGGGCACCATATATTTT
14 | TRBJ1-1 | once | TRBV7-9 | . | CASSPPFAGAEAFF | TGTGCCAGCAGCCCGCCGTTTGCAGGGGCGGAAGCTTTCTTT
13 | TRBJ1-3 | few | TRBV20-1 | . | CSASTAGGNTIYF | TGCAGTGCTAGTACGGCAGGGGGAAACACCATATATTTT
14 | TRBJ2-5 | . | TRBV16 | TRBD1 | CASSQEQGWQTQYF | TGTGCCAGCAGCCAAGAACAGGGGTGGCAGACCCAGTACTTC
11 | TRBJ2-3 | once | TRBV20-1 | . | CSARLTDTQYF | TGCAGTGCTAGACTCACAGATACGCAGTATTTT
14 | TRBJ2-6 | once | TRBV15 | TRBD1 | CATSRRTGGNVLTF | TGTGCCACCAGCAGGAGGACAGGGGGCAACGTCCTGACTTTC
14 | TRBJ2-5 | many | TRBV7-7 | TRBD2 | CASSPAGAQETQYF | TGTGCCAGCAGCCCAGCGGGAGCTCAAGAGACCCAGTACTTC